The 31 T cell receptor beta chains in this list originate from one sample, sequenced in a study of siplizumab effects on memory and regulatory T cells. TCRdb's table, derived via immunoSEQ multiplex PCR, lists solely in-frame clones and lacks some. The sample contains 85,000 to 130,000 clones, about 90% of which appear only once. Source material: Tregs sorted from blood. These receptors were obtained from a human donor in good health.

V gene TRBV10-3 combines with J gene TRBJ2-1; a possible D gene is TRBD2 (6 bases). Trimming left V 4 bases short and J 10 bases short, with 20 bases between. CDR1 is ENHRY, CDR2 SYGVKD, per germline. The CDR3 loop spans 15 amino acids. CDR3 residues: CAISGVTGGDFEQFF. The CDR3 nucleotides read TGTGCCATCAGTGGGGTAACTGGAGGGGATTTCGAGCAGTTCTTC.

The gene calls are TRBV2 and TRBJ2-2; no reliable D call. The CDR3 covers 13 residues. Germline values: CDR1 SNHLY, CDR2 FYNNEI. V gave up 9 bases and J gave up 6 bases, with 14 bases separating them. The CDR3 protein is CASTPPGSGELFF. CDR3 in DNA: TGTGCCAGTACCCCCCCAGGTTCCGGGGAGCTGTTTTTT.

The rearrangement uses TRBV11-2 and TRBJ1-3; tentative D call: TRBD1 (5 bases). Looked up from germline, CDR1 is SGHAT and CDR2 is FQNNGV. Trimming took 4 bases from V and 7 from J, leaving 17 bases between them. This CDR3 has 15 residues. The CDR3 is CASSSNREGWNTIYF. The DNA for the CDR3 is TGTGCCAGCAGCTCGAACAGAGAGGGGTGGAACACCATATATTTT.

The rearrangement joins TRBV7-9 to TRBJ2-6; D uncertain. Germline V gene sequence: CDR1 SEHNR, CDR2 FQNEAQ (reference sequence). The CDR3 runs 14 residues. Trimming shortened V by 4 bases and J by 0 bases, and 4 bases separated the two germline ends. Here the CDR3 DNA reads TGTGCCAGCAGCTGGGGCTCTGGGGCCAACGTCCTGACTTTC. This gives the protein CASSWGSGANVLTF.

The CDR3: CASSLRRSSYEQYF. CDR3 nucleotide sequence: TGTGCCAGCAGCTTGCGAAGGAGCTCCTACGAGCAGTACTTC. The chain uses TRBV5-5 and TRBJ2-7; no definite D call. The CDR3 has 14 amino acids. CDR1 and CDR2 (germline): SGHKS, YYEKEE (reference sequence). Trimming pared 1 base from V and 0 bases from J, leaving 8 bases between.

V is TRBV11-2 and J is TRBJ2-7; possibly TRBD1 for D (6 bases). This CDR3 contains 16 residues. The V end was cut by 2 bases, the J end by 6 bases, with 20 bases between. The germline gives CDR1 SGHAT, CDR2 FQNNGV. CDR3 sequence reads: CASSLCPLQQGCEQYF. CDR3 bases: TGTGCCAGCAGCTTATGTCCTCTGCAGCAGGGGTGCGAGCAGTACTTC. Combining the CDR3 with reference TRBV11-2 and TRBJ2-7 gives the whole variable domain EAGVAQSPRYKIIEKRQSVAFWCNPISGHATLYWYQQILGQGPKLLIQFQNNGVVDDSQLPKDRFSAERLKGVDSTLKIQPAKLEDSAVYLCASSLCPLQQGCEQYFGPGTRLTVT.

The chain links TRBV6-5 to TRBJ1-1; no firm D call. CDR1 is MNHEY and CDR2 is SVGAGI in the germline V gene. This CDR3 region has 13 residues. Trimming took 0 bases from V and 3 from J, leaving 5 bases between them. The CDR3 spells CASSYSKDTEAFF. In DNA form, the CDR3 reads TGTGCCAGCAGTTACTCGAAGGACACTGAAGCTTTCTTT.

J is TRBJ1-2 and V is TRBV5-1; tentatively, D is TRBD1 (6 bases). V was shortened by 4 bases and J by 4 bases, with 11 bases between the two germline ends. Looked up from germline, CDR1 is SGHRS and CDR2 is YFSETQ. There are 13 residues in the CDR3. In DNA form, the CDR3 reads TGCGCCAGCAGCGAGGGGGTTTCCTATGGCTACACCTTC. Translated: CASSEGVSYGYTF.

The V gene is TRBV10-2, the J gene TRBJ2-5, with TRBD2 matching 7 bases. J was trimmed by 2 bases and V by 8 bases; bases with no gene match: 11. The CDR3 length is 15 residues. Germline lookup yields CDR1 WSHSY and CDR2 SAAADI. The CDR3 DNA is TGCGCCAGCGGACCGGGCGGCGGGAGACAAGAGACCCAGTACTTC. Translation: CASGPGGGRQETQYF.

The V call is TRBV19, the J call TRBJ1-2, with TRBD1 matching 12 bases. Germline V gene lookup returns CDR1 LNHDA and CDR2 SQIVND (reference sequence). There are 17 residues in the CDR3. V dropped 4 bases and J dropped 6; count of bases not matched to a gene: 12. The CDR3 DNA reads TGTGCCAGTAGTAGACCGGGACAGGGGGCGGGGGTGAATGGCTACACCTTC. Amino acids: CASSRPGQGAGVNGYTF.

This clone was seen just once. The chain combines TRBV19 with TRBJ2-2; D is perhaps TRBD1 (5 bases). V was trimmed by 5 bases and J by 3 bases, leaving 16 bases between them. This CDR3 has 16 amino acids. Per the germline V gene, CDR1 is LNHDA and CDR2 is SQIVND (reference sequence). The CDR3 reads CASSGWTQKDTGELFF. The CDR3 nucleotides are TGTGCCAGTAGTGGTTGGACACAGAAAGACACCGGGGAGCTGTTTTTT.

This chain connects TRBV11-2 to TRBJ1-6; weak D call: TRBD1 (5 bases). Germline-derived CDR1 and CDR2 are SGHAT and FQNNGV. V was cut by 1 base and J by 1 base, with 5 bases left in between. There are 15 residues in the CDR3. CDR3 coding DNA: TGTGCCAGCAGCTTAGGGGGGTCCTATAATTCACCCCTCCACTTT. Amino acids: CASSLGGSYNSPLHF.

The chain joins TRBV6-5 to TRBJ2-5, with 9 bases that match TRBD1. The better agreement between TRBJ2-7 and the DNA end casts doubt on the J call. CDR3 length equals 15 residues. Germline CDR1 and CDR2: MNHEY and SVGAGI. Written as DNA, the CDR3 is TGTGCCAGCAGTTACTCGGTTGGACAGGGGTCCGAGCAGTACTTC. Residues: CASSYSVGQGSEQYF.

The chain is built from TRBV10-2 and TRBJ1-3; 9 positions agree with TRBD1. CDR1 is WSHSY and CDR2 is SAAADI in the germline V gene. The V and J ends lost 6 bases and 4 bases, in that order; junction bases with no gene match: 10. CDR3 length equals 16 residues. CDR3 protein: CASRPQGAGSGNTIYF. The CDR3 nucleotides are TGCGCCAGCAGACCACAGGGGGCAGGTTCGGGAAACACCATATATTTT.

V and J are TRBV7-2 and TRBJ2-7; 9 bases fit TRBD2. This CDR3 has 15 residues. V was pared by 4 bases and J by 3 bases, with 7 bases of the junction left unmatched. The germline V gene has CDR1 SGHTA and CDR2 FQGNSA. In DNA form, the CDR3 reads TGTGCCAGCAGCTATCTAGCGGGGAGGATCTACGAGCAGTACTTC. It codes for CASSYLAGRIYEQYF.

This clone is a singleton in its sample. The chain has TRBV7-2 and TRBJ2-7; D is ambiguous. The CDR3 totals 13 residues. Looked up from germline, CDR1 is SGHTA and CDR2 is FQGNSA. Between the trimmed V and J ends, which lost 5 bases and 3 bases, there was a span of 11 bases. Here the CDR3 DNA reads TGTGCCAGCAGCGCTCAATCGTACTACGAGCAGTACTTC. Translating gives CASSAQSYYEQYF.

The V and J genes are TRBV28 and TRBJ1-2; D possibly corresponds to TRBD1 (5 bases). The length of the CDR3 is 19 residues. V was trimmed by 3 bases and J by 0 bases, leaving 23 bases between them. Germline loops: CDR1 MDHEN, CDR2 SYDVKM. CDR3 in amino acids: CASSFTWGGGISANYGYTF. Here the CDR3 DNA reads TGTGCCAGCAGTTTCACGTGGGGTGGGGGAATTAGTGCTAACTATGGCTACACCTTC.

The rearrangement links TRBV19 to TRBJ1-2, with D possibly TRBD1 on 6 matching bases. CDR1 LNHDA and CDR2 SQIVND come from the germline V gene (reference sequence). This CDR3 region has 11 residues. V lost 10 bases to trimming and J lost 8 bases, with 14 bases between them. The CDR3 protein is CAIMGASGYTF. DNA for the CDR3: TGTGCCATCATGGGGGCGTCCGGCTACACCTTC.

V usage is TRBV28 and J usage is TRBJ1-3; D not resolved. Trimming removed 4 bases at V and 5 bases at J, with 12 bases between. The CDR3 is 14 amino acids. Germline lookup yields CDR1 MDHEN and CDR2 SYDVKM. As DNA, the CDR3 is TGTGCCAGCAGTTCCGCGGACGGGAGAAACACCATATATTTT. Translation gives CASSSADGRNTIYF.

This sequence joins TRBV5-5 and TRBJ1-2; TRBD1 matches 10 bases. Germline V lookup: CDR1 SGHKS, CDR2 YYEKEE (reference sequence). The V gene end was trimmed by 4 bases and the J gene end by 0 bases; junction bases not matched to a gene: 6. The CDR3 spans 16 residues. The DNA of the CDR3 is TGTGCCAGCAGCCGGGACAGGGGCCCTACTAACTATGGCTACACCTTC. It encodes CASSRDRGPTNYGYTF.

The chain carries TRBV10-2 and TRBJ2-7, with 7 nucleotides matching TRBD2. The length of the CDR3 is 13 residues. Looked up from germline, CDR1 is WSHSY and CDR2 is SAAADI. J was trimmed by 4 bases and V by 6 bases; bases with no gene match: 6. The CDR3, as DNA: TGCGCCAGCAGGATAGCGGGTTTGTACGAGCAGTACTTC. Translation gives CASRIAGLYEQYF.

The DNA of the CDR3 is TGTGCCAGCAGCGCCCGGATCGGCATTCAGTACTTC. Its translation is CASSARIGIQYF. The V and J genes are TRBV7-2 and TRBJ2-4; D gene ambiguous. Deletions cut 5 bases from V and 9 bases from J, with 11 bases between. From germline, CDR1 is SGHTA and CDR2 FQGNSA. The CDR3 runs 12 residues.

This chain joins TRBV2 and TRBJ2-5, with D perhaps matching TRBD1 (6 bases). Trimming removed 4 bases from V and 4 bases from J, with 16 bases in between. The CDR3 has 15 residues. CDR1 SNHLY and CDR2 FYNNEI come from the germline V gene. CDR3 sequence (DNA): TGTGCCAGCAGTGCCCAGGGGCTAGCACGAGAGACCCAGTACTTC. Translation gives CASSAQGLARETQYF.

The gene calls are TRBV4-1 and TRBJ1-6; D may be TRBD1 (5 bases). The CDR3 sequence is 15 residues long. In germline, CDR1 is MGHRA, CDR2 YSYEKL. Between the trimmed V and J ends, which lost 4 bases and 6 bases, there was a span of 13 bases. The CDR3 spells CASSLSATVNSPLHF. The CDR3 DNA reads TGCGCCAGCAGCCTATCCGCGACAGTTAATTCACCCCTCCACTTT.

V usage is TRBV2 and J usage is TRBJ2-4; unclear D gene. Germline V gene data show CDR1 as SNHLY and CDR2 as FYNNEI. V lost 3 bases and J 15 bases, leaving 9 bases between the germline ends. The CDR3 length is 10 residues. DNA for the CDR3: TGTGCCAGCAGTGAGATCCCCCTGTACTTC. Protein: CASSEIPLYF.

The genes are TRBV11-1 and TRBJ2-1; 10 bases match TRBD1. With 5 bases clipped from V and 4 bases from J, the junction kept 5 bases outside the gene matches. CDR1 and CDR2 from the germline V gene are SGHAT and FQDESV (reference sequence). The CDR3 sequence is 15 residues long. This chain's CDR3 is CASSTRQGAYNEQFF. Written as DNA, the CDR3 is TGTGCCAGCAGCACAAGACAGGGGGCGTACAATGAGCAGTTCTTC.

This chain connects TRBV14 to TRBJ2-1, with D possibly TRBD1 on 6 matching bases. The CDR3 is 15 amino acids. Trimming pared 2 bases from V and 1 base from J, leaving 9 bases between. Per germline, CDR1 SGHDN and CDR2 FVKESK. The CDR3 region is CASSQHTGSYNEQFF. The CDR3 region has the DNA TGTGCCAGCAGCCAACATACAGGGTCCTACAATGAGCAGTTCTTC.

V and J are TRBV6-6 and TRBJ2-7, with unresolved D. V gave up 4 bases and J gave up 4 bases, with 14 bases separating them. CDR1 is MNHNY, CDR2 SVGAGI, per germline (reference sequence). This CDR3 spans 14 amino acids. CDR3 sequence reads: CASSLVGAVYEQYF. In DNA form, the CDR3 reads TGTGCCAGCAGTTTGGTAGGAGCCGTTTACGAGCAGTACTTC.

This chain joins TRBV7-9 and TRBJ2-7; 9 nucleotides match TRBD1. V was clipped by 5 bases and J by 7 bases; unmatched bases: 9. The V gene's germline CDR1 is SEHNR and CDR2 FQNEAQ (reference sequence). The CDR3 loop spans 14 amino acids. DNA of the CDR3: TGTGCCAGCAGCGCGTTACAGGGGGCGGATGAGCAGTACTTC. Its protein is CASSALQGADEQYF.

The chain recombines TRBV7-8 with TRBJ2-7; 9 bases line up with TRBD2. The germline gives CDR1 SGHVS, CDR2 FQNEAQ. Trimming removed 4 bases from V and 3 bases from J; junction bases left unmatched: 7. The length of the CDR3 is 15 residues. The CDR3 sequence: CASSSRLAEIYEQYF. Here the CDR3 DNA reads TGTGCCAGCAGCTCCCGACTAGCGGAAATCTACGAGCAGTACTTC. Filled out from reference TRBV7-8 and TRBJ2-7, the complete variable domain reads GAGVSQSPRYKVAKRGQDVALRCDPISGHVSLFWYQQALGQGPEFLTYFQNEAQLDKSGLPSDRFFAERPEGSVSTLKIQRTQQEDSAVYLCASSSRLAEIYEQYFGPGTRLTVT.

Written as DNA, the CDR3 is TGTGCCAGCAGCTTGGTTTTGGGGACTAGCGGGATGCGCACAGATACGCAGTATTTT. Its protein product is CASSLVLGTSGMRTDTQYF. The chain couples TRBV5-8 to TRBJ2-3; 13 bases agree with TRBD2. V was clipped by 0 bases and J by 1 base; unmatched bases: 8. The germline gives CDR1 SGHTS, CDR2 YDEGEE. CDR3 size: 19 residues. The whole variable domain, remainder taken from reference TRBV5-8 and TRBJ2-3, is EAGVTQSPTHLIKTRGQQATLRCSPISGHTSVYWYQQALGLGLQFLLWYDEGEERNRGNFPPRFSGRQFPNYSSELNVNALELEDSALYLCASSLVLGTSGMRTDTQYFGPGTRLTVL.